The rows below give T cell receptor beta chains drawn from one sample of a study of blood T cell repertoires in COVID-19. This table comes from immunoSEQ multiplex PCR, and its TCRdb copy is limited to in-frame clones, with some not included. Of 170,000 or so clones in the sample, about 86% were seen once. The material sequenced was peripheral blood. These receptors were collected from a man aged 45-65 years with active or convalescent COVID-19. The CDR3 runs from the conserved cysteine through the conserved F or W. Each record gives: D gene, clone size, J gene, V gene, CDR3 DNA, CDR3 protein. A D gene is named only where the DNA matches it firmly. A clone size is listed for some rows: how often the clone was seen (once, few, many), or a class if it is expanded.

>.|.|TRBJ2-4|TRBV5-1
TGCGCCAGCTCCCCACGACGGCTGGGTGATTCGACGGACAACAAAAACATTCAGTACTTC
CASSPRRLGDSTDNKNIQYF
>TRBD2|.|TRBJ2-7|TRBV6-6
TGTGCCAGCAGCCATAGCGGGGGGACCTACGAGCAGTACTTC
CASSHSGGTYEQYF
>TRBD2|.|TRBJ2-3|TRBV9
TGTGCCAGCAGCGAACAATCTAGCGGGGGGGCCGCAGATACGCAGTATTTT
CASSEQSSGGAADTQYF
>TRBD1|.|TRBJ1-2|TRBV5-1
TGCGCCAGCAGCTGGAGAAGGGGGCAGGGGAACTATGGCTACACCTTC
CASSWRRGQGNYGYTF
>TRBD1|.|TRBJ2-7|TRBV6-5
TGTGCCAGCAGTTACGGGACAGGTACCTACGAGCAGTACTTC
CASSYGTGTYEQYF
>TRBD1|.|TRBJ1-2|TRBV6-5
TGTGCCAGCAGTCGACAGGGTACCTATGGCTACACCTTC
CASSRQGTYGYTF
>TRBD2|.|TRBJ2-7|TRBV11-3
TGTGCCAGCAGCCCGGGACTAGCGTTTTCCTACGAGCAGTACTTC
CASSPGLAFSYEQYF
>.|.|TRBJ1-2|TRBV16
TGTGCCAGCAGCCAATCTTCCCAGGGTGCCGATGGCTACACCTTC
CASSQSSQGADGYTF
>TRBD2|.|TRBJ2-7|TRBV7-6
TGTGCCAGCAGCCCCCAGCGGGGGGACTACGAGCAGTACTTC
CASSPQRGDYEQYF
>.|.|TRBJ1-2|TRBV6-6
TGTGCCAGCAGTTACGCGGCAGTAAATGGCTACACCTTC
CASSYAAVNGYTF
>.|.|TRBJ2-5|TRBV5-5
TGTGCCAGCAGCTTCCATCAGCAAGAGACCCAGTACTTC
CASSFHQQETQYF
>TRBD1|.|TRBJ2-7|TRBV15
TGTGCCACCAGCAGGGCTCCGGGACAGGCGAGCTCCTACGAGCAGTACTTC
CATSRAPGQASSYEQYF
>TRBD2|.|TRBJ2-1|TRBV15
TGTGCCACCAGCAGTCCCGGGACTAGCGGTCGCGGACCCTACAATGAGCAGTTCTTC
CATSSPGTSGRGPYNEQFF
>TRBD1|.|TRBJ2-3|TRBV2
TGTGCCAGCAGGGCGGGACAGGGGGTTGCAGATACGCAGTATTTT
CASRAGQGVADTQYF
>TRBD2|.|TRBJ2-3|TRBV7-2
TGTGCCAGCAGCTTAGCGGGGGGGGGTTTGAACACAGATACGCAGTATTTT
CASSLAGGGLNTDTQYF
>TRBD1|.|TRBJ1-2|TRBV5-1
TGCGCCAGCAGCTTGGAAACCGGGACAGGGGGAAGTGGCTACACCTTC
CASSLETGTGGSGYTF
>TRBD2|.|TRBJ2-1|TRBV24-1
TGTGCCACCAGTGATTTGGAGCGGGAGAATGAGCAGTTCTTC
CATSDLERENEQFF
>.|.|TRBJ1-1|TRBV6-1
TGTGCCAGCAGTGAATCGCCAGTCAACACTGAAGCTTTCTTT
CASSESPVNTEAFF
>TRBD1|.|TRBJ2-3|TRBV5-1
TGCGCCAGCAGGGTCGGGACAGGGGGCTTTGGAGATACGCAGTATTTT
CASRVGTGGFGDTQYF
>TRBD1|.|TRBJ1-2|TRBV6-4
TGTGCCAGACAGGGGGCGAGTGATAACTATGGCTACACCTTC
CARQGASDNYGYTF
>.|.|TRBJ1-6|TRBV6-5
TGTGCCAGCAGTTACTCGAGGGAGGGGAAGACTCTCCACTTT
CASSYSREGKTLHF
>.|once|TRBJ1-2|TRBV4-3
TGCGCCAGCAGCCAAGCCACATTGCGGGGGCGGGATGGCTACACCTTC
CASSQATLRGRDGYTF
>.|once|TRBJ1-1|TRBV4-2
TGTGCCAGCAGCCCCCACCCGGACAGACTGAACACTGAAGCTTTCTTT
CASSPHPDRLNTEAFF
>TRBD1|.|TRBJ1-2|TRBV19
TGTGCCAGTAGCCGGGACAGGGGTACCTATGGCTACACCTTC
CASSRDRGTYGYTF
>.|.|TRBJ1-6|TRBV28
TGTGCCAGCAGTTTTACGGGTTCACCCCTCCACTTT
CASSFTGSPLHF
>.|.|TRBJ2-1|TRBV19
TGTGCCAGTAGTATAGGGCACCTTAGCGGCCTTGAGCAGTTCTTC
CASSIGHLSGLEQFF
>TRBD2|few|TRBJ2-7|TRBV5-1
TGCGCCAGCAGCTTGGCGGGGGGAACCTACGAGCAGTACTTC
CASSLAGGTYEQYF
>.|.|TRBJ2-7|TRBV6-2/TRBV6-3
TGTGCCAGCAGTTACCCCTCAGGACTTTCAGCCTACGAGCAGTACTTC
CASSYPSGLSAYEQYF
>TRBD1|.|TRBJ1-2|TRBV6-2/TRBV6-3
TGTGCCAGCAGCCCCGCGGGACAGGGGGTATTCGGCTACACCTTC
CASSPAGQGVFGYTF
>.|.|TRBJ1-6|TRBV2
TGTGCCAGCAGTGAAACCAGGGCCGAGACCCTCCACTTT
CASSETRAETLHF
>.|.|TRBJ1-1|TRBV7-2
TGTGCCAGCAGCTCGAGAGGGTACAACACTGAAGCTTTCTTT
CASSSRGYNTEAFF
>TRBD1|.|TRBJ1-2|TRBV27
TGTGCCAGCAGTTTAACCGGGACAGGGTTTGGCTACACCTTC
CASSLTGTGFGYTF
>TRBD2|.|TRBJ2-5|TRBV11-2
TGTGCCAGCACCGTAGCGGGGGTAAAGGAAGAGACCCAGTACTTC
CASTVAGVKEETQYF
>.|few|TRBJ1-6|TRBV6-5
TGTGCCAGCAGTACGATCAGGGTTTCACCCCTCCACTTT
CASSTIRVSPLHF
>TRBD2|.|TRBJ2-3|TRBV24-1
TGTGCCACCAGCCTGGCTAGCGGGAGCGCAGATACGCAGTATTTT
CATSLASGSADTQYF